The entry below describes one T cell receptor beta chain. The target antigen is unknown. All of the isolated RNA was reverse transcribed, so expressed TCRB transcripts were sequenced. The protocol was immunoSEQ multiplex PCR, while the TCRdb copy is restricted to in-frame clones and leaves out a portion. Of over 120,000 clones listed, just over 9% are singletons. The sample is drawn from a study of beta chain features in type 1 diabetes. Whole-study results and caveats: There was no resolution here of whether HLA type influences TCRB rearrangement.

Donors contributed one heparinised blood draw apiece, averaging about 110 mL. Sorting with CD45RO/CCR7/CD25/CD127/CD95/CD27 yielded naive, central memory, regulatory and stem-like memory CD4+ cells. Germline CDR1 is SGHRS and CDR2 is YFSETQ. The trim removed 0 bases at V and 3 bases at J, leaving 7 bases unmatched. CDR3 length: 16 residues. The V gene is TRBV5-1, the J gene TRBJ1-1, with TRBD1 matching 8 bases. The sequenced sample consisted of central memory CD4+ T cells from blood. The TCR sequence derives from a man between 18 and 35 years old in good health. CDR3 DNA sequence: TGCGCCAGCAGCTTGGGCCCACAGGGGGGGGACACTGAAGCTTTCTTT. As protein: CASSLGPQGGDTEAFF.